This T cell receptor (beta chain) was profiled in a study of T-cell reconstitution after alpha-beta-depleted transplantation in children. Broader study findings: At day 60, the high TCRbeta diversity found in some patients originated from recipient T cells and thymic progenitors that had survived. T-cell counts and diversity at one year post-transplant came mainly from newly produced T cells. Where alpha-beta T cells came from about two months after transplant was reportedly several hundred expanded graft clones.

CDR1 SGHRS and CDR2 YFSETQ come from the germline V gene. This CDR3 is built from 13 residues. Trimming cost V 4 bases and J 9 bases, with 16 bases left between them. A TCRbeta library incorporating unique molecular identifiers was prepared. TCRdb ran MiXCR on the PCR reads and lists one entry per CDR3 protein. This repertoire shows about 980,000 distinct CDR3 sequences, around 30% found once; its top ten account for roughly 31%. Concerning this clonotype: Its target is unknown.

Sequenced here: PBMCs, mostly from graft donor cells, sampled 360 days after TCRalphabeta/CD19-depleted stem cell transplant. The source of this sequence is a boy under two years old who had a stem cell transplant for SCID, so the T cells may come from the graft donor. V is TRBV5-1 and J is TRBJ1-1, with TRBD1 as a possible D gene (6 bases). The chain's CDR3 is CASSPVTGKKAFF. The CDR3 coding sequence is TGCGCCAGCAGCCCCGTGACAGGCAAGAAAGCTTTCTTT.